This TCR beta chain was sequenced in a study of CXCR4 blockade with PD-1 therapy in pancreatic cancer. The table came from immunoSEQ multiplex PCR; TCRdb's copy has only in-frame clones and leaves some out. The sample includes under 9,000 clones, around 50% seen only once; the top ten take roughly 7%. The archived tumor blocks came from patients without neoadjuvant therapy before resection. This clone was seen a few times. Its antigen remains unidentified. Study results and limitations: Tumor clonality averaged roughly 0.15 versus 0.05 in healthy blood, not predicting survival. Convergent selection by common tumor antigens was suggested by nucleotide rearrangement counts.

In germline, CDR1 is MGHDK, CDR2 SYGVNS. CDR3 size: 13 residues. V was trimmed by 4 bases and J by 1 base, leaving 8 bases between them. The chain is built from TRBV25-1 and TRBJ2-7; TRBD1 is a possible D gene (5 bases). Sequencing was carried out using tumor tissue. The sequence was obtained from a human donor with pancreatic ductal adenocarcinoma. The CDR3: CASSARQSYEQYF. The CDR3 DNA reads as TGTGCCAGCAGTGCCCGACAGTCCTACGAGCAGTACTTC.